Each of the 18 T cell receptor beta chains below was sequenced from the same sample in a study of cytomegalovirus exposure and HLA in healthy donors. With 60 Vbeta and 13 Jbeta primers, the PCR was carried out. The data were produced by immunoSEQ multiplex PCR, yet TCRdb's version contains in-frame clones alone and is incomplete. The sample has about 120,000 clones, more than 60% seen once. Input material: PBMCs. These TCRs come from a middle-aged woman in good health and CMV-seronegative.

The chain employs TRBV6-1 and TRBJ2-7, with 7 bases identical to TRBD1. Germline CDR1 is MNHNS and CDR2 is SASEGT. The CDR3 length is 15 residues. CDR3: CAAESGTALNYEQYF. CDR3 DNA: TGTGCTGCAGAGTCCGGGACAGCCTTAAACTACGAGCAGTACTTC.

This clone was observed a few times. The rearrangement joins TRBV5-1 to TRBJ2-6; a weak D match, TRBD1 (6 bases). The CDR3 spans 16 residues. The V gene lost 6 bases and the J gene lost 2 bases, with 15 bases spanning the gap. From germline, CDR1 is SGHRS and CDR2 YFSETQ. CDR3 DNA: TGCGCCAGCACCCGGGTGGGGGCGGCTGGGGCCAACGTCCTGACTTTC. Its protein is CASTRVGAAGANVLTF.

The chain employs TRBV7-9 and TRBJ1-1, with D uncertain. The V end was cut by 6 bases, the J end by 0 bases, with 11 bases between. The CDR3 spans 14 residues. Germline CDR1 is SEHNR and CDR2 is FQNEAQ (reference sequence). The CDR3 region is CASRLPIMNTEAFF. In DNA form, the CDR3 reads TGTGCCAGCAGACTCCCCATTATGAACACTGAAGCTTTCTTT.

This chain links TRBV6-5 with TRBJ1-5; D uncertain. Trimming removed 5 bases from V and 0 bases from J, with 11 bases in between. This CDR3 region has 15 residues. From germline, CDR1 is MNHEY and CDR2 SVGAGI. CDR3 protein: CASSRTPDSNQPQHF. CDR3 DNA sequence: TGTGCCAGCAGTCGCACACCTGATAGCAATCAGCCCCAGCATTTT.

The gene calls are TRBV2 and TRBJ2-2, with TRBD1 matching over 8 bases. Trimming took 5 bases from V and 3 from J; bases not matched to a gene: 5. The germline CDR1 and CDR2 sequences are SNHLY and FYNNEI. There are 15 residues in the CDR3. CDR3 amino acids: CASSLDRADTGELFF. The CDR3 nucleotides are TGTGCCAGCAGTCTGGACAGGGCGGACACCGGGGAGCTGTTTTTT.

Written as DNA, the CDR3 is TGTGCCAGCAGCCCCGGACAAATGAACACCGGGGAGCTGTTTTTT. Protein product: CASSPGQMNTGELFF. The chain employs TRBV2 and TRBJ2-2; D is possibly TRBD1 (5 bases). This CDR3 spans 15 amino acids. Germline loops: CDR1 SNHLY, CDR2 FYNNEI. V dropped 6 bases and J dropped 1 base, with 12 bases sitting between them.

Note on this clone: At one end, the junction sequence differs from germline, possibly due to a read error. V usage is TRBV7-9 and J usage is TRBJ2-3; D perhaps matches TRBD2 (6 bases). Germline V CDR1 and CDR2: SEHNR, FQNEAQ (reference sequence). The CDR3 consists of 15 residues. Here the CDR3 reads CSSSLEASGTDTQYF. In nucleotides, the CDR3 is TGTTCCAGCAGCTTAGAGGCTAGCGGCACAGATACGCAGTATTTT.

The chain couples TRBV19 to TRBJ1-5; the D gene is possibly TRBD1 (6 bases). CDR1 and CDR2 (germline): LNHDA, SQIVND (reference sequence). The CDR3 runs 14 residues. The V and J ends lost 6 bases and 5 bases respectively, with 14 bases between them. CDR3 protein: CASRQDRAYQPQHF. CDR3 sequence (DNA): TGTGCCAGTAGGCAGGACAGAGCCTATCAGCCCCAGCATTTT.

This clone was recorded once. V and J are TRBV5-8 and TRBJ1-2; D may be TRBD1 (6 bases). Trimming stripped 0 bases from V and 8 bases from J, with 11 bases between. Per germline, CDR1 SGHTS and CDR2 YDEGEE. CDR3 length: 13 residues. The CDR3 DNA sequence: TGTGCCAGCAGCTTGGGACAGGCCCGCGGCTACACCTTC. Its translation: CASSLGQARGYTF.

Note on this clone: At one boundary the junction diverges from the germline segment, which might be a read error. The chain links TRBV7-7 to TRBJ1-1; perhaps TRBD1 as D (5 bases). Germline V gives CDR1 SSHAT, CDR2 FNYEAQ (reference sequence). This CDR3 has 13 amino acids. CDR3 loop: CASSLRRDTEAFF. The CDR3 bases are TGTGCTAGCAGCTTACGCAGGGACACTGAAGCTTTCTTT.

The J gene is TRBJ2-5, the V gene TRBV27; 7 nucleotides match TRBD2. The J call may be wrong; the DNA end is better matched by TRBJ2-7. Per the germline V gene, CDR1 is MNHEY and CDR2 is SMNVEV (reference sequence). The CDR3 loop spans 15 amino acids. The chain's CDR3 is CASSLQTSKSYEQYF. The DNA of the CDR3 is TGTGCCAGCAGTTTACAGACTAGCAAGTCCTACGAGCAGTACTTC.

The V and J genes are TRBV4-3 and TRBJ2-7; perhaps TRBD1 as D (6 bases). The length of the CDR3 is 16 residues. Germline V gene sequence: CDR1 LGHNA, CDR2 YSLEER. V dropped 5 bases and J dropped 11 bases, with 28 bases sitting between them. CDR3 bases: TGCGCCAGCAGCTCTCCGGACAGAGGGCGATTATTCGGGGAGTACTTC. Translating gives CASSSPDRGRLFGEYF.

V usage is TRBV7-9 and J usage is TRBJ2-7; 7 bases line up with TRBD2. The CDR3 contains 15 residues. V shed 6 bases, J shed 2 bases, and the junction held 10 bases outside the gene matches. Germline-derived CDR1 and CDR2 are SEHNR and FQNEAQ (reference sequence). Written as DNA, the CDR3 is TGTGCCAGCAGGGGGGAGCGGGACCTACCCTACGAGCAGTACTTC. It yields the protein CASRGERDLPYEQYF.

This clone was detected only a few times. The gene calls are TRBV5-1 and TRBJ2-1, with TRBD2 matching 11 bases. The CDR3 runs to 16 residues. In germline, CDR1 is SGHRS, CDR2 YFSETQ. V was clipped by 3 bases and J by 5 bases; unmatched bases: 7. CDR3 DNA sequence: TGCGCCAGCAGCTCGACACGACTAGCGGGGAACAATGAGCAGTTCTTC. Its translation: CASSSTRLAGNNEQFF. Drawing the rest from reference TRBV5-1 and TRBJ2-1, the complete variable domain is KAGVTQTPRYLIKTRGQQVTLSCSPISGHRSVSWYQQTPGQGLQFLFEYFSETQRNKGNFPGRFSGRQFSNSRSEMNVSTLELGDSALYLCASSSTRLAGNNEQFFGPGTRLTVL.

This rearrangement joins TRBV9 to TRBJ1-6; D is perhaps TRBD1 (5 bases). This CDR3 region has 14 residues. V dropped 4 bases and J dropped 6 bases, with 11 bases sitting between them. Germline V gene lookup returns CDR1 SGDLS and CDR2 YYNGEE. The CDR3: CASSTRQTNSPLHF. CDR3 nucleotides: TGTGCCAGCAGCACACGACAGACTAATTCACCCCTCCACTTT.

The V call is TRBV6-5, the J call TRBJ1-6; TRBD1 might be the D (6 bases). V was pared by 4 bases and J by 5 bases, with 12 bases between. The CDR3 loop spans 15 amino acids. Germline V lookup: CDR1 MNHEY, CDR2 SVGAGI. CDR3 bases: TGTGCCAGCAGTTTCCAACAGGGAAATAATTCACCCCTCCACTTT. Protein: CASSFQQGNNSPLHF.

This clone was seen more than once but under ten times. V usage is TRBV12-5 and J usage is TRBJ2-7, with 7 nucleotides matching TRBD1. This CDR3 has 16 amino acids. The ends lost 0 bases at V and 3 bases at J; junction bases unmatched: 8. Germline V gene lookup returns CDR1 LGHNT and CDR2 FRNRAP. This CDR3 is CASGLVGQVILYEQYF. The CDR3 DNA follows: TGTGCTAGTGGTTTGGTCGGACAGGTCATTCTCTACGAGCAGTACTTC.

CDR3 in amino acids: CASSLDQRWTGELFF. The CDR3 DNA sequence: TGTGCCAGCAGTTTAGACCAGCGGTGGACCGGGGAGCTGTTTTTT. V gene TRBV6-1 combines with J gene TRBJ2-2, with D maybe TRBD2 (5 bases). Germline V lookup: CDR1 MNHNS, CDR2 SASEGT. This CDR3 is built from 15 residues. Trimming cost V 5 bases and J 5 bases, with 15 bases left between them.